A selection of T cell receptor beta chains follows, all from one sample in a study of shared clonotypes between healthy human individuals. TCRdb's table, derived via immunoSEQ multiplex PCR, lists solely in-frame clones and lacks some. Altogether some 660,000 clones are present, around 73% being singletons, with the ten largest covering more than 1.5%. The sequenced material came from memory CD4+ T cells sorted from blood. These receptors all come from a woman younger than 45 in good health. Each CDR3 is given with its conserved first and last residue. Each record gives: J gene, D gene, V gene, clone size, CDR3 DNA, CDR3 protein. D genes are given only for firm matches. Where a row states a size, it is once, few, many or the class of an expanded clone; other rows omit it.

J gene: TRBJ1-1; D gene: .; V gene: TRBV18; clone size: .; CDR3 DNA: TGTGCCAGCTCACCCATTAATAGGAACACTGAAGCTTTCTTT; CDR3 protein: CASSPINRNTEAFF
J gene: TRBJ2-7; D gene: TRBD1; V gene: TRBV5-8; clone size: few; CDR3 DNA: TGTGCCAGCAGCTTGGCTAGAGGGACAGGGCCCTACGAGCAGTACTTC; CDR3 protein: CASSLARGTGPYEQYF
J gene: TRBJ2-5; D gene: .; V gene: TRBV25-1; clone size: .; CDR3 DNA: TGTGCCCCCTTAAGGGGTTGCCAAGAGACCCAGTACTTC; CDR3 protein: CAPLRGCQETQYF
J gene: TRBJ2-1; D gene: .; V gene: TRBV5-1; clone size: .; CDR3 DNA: TGCGCCAGCAGCTTGGCCAGCGGGTCATACAATGAGCAGTTCTTC; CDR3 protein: CASSLASGSYNEQFF
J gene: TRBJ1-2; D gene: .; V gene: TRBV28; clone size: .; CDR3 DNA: TGTGCCAGCAGTTCCAGGGTAGTTGGCTACACCTTC; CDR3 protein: CASSSRVVGYTF
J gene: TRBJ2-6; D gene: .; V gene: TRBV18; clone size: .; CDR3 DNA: TGTGCCAGCTCACCACAGACAGGATACGACTCTGGGGCCAACGTCCTGACTTTC; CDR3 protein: CASSPQTGYDSGANVLTF
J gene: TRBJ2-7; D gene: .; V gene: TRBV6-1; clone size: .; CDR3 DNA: TGTGCCAGCAGTGAATTTGGCCACGAGCAGTACTTC; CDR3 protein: CASSEFGHEQYF
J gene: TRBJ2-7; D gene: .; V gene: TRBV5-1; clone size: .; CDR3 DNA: TGCGCCAGCACCACGGTGGGATCCTACGAGCAGTACTTC; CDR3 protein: CASTTVGSYEQYF
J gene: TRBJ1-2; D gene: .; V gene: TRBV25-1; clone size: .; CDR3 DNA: TGTGCCAGCAGTGAATATACCGGGCCGGGTTCATACTATGGCTACACCTTC; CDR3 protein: CASSEYTGPGSYYGYTF
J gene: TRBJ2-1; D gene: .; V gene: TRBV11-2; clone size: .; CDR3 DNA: TGTGCCAGCAGCACGATTAGAGGGGCCCTGGATGAGCAGTTCTTC; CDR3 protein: CASSTIRGALDEQFF
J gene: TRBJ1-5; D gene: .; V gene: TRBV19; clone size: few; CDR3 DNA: TGTGCCAGTACTTTCGGACATCATCGGGGCAATCAGCCCCAGCATTTT; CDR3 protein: CASTFGHHRGNQPQHF
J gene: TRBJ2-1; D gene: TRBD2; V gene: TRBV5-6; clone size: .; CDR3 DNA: TGTGCCAGCAGCTTGGGGCTCGGGCTAGCGGTCGATGAGCAGTTCTTC; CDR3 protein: CASSLGLGLAVDEQFF
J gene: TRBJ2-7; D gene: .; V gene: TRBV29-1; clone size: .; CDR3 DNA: TGCAGCGTTGGGAAGGGGGGCGAGCAGTACTTC; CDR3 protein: CSVGKGGEQYF
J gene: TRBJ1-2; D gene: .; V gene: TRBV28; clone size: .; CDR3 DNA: TGTGCCAGCAGTGGCTATGGGCCGTCGGGAGGCTATGGCTACACCTTC; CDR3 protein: CASSGYGPSGGYGYTF
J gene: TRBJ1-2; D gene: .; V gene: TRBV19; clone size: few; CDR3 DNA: TGTGCCAGTAGTATAGGTTCGACAGGAATTAACTATGGCTACACCTTC; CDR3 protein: CASSIGSTGINYGYTF
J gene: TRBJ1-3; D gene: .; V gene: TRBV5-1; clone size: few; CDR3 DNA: TGCGCCAGCAGCTGGGGAACAGTCTCTGGAAACACCATATATTTT; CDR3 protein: CASSWGTVSGNTIYF
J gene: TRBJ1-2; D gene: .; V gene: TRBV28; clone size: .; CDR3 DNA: TGTGCCACCGCATTTTCCCTGGAACAGAGGCCCCACACCTTC; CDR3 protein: CATAFSLEQRPHTF
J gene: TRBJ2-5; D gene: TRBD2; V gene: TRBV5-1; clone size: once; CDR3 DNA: TGCGCCAGCAGCTCGATCGGGACTAGCGGGCAAGAGACCCAGTACTTC; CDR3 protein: CASSSIGTSGQETQYF
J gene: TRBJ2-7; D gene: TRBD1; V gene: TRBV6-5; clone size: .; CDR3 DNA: TGTGCCAGCAGTAGCCCGGGACAGGGGGTCAACGAGCAGTACTTC; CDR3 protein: CASSSPGQGVNEQYF
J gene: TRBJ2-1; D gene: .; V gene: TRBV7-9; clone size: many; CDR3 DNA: TGTGCCAGCAGAGAACGGAATGAGCAGTTCTTC; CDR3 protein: CASRERNEQFF
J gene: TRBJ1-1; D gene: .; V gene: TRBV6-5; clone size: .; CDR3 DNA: TGTGCCAGCAGGAGATCCGGAGAAGACACTGAAGCTTTCTTT; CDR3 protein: CASRRSGEDTEAFF
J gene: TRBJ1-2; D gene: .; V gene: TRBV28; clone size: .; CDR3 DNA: TGTGCCAGCAGTTTTACGGGGGCCTACACCTTC; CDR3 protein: CASSFTGAYTF
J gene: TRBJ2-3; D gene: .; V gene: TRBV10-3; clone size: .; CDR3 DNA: TGTGCCATCAGTGCGGGAGAAACGCTTAGCACAGATACGCAGTATTTT; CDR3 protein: CAISAGETLSTDTQYF
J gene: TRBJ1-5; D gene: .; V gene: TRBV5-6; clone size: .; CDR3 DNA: TGTGCCAGCAGCTTGGGGGGCCATCAGCCCCAGCATTTT; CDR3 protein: CASSLGGHQPQHF
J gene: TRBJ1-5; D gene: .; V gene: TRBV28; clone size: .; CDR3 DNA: TGTGCCAGCAGTAGCCCTGGGACAATCGGAAGCAATCAGCCCCAGCATTTT; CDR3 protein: CASSSPGTIGSNQPQHF
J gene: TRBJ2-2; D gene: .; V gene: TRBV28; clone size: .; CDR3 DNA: TGTGCCAGCAGGACAGGGTCGGGAGACACCGGGGAGCTGTTTTTT; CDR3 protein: CASRTGSGDTGELFF
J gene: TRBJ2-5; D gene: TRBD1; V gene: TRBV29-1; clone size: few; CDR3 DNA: TGCAGCGTCCGACAGGGTCAAGAGACCCAGTACTTC; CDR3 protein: CSVRQGQETQYF
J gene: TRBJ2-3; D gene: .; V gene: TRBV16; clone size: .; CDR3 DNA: TGTGCCAGCAGCCGTAACGGATACGGTTCTATCGCCGATACGCAGTATTTT; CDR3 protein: CASSRNGYGSIADTQYF
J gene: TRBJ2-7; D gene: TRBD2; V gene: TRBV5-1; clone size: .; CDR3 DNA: TGCGCCAGCAGCCCCACAACTAGCGGGAGACCTTCGTACGAGCAGTACTTC; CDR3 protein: CASSPTTSGRPSYEQYF
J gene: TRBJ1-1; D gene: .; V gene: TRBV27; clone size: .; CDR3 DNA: TGTGCCAGCATGACGACAACAGGGATCACTGAAGCTTTCTTT; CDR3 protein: CASMTTTGITEAFF
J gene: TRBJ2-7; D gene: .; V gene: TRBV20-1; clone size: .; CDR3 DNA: TGCAGTGCCCTTGAAGGTTACGAGCAGTACTTC; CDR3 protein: CSALEGYEQYF
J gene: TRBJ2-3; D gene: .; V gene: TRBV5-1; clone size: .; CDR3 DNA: TGCGCCAGCAGCTTGCAGGACTATTCCACAGATACGCAGTATTTT; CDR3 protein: CASSLQDYSTDTQYF
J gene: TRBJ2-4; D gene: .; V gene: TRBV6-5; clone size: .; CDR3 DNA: TGTGCCAGCAGTTACTCGCAGGGGTTTGTAAACATTCAGTACTTC; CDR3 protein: CASSYSQGFVNIQYF
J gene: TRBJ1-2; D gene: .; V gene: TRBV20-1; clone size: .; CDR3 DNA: TGCAGTGCTACCTACTATGGCTACACCTTC; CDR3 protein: CSATYYGYTF
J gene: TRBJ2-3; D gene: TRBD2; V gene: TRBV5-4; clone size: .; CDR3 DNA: TGTGCCAGCAGCCAGATAGCGGGAGGAGGCACAGATACGCAGTATTTT; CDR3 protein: CASSQIAGGGTDTQYF
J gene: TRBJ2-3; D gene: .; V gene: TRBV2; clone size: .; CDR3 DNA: TGTGCCAGCATCCCCCAGGGCCTAGGACGGGATACGCAGTATTTT; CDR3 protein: CASIPQGLGRDTQYF
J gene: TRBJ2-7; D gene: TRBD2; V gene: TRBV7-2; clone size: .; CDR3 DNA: TGTGCCAGCAGCCAAGCGGCCGGTAGCGGGAGGGCGTACGAGCAGTACTTC; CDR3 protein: CASSQAAGSGRAYEQYF
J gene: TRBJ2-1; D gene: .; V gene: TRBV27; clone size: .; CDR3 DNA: TGTGCCAGCAGGGGTCACTACAATGAGCAGTTCTTC; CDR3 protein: CASRGHYNEQFF
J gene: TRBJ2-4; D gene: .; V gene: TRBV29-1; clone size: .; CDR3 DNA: TGCAGCGTTACAGGTCTAGCCAAAAACATTCAGTACTTC; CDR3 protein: CSVTGLAKNIQYF
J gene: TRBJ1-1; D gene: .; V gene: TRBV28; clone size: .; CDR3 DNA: TGTGCCTGCTATGAGAACACTGAAGCTTTCTTT; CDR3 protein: CACYENTEAFF
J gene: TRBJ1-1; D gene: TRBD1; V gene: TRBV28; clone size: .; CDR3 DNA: TGTGCCAGCAGCTCAGGGGGCTCCTTAGCTAGGGCTTTCTTT; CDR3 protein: CASSSGGSLARAFF